Sequencing of this T cell receptor beta chain was carried out in a study of T cell responses to AZD1222 COVID-19 vaccine. Per germline, CDR1 GTSNPN and CDR2 SVGIG (reference sequence). The CDR3 covers 18 residues. V gave up 2 bases and J gave up 4 bases; unmatched junction bases: 11. Libraries were prepared by immunoSEQ multiplex PCR; TCRdb keeps only in-frame clonotypes and omits some of them. The repertoire holds 100,000 to 120,000 clones, with around 90% as singletons. V gene TRBV30 combines with J gene TRBJ1-4; 12 bases line up with TRBD1. The source is an adult who received the AZD1222 COVID-19 vaccine. The specimen was peripheral blood, collected 28 days after the second AZD1222 dose. CDR3 region: CAWSSGQGALMINEKLFF. The CDR3 DNA reads as TGTGCCTGGAGTTCGGGACAGGGGGCCTTGATGATTAATGAAAAACTGTTTTTT.